This is a list of T cell receptor beta chains from one sample in a study of shared clonotypes between healthy human individuals. Measured with immunoSEQ multiplex PCR; TCRdb has only the in-frame clones, and not every one. Of under 2,000,000 clones detected, about 94% appear once; the ten largest clones hold roughly 1%. The sequenced sample consisted of naive CD8+ T cells sorted from blood. These receptors all come from a man younger than 35 in good health. Each CDR3 is given with its conserved first and last residue. D genes are given only for firm matches. For some rows the clone size is stated as once, few or many, or as a class when expanded; others skip it.

J gene	V gene	D gene	clone size	CDR3 protein	CDR3 DNA
TRBJ2-3	TRBV27	NA	NA	CASSPLTLTDTQYF	TGTGCCAGCAGTCCTCTCACCCTCACAGATACGCAGTATTTT
TRBJ2-7	TRBV6-1	TRBD2	NA	CASSEVLREVYLTYEQYF	TGTGCCAGCAGTGAAGTGTTGCGGGAGGTATACCTGACCTACGAGCAGTACTTC
TRBJ2-5	TRBV20-1	NA	NA	CSLRDSETQYF	TGCAGCCTCAGGGATTCAGAGACCCAGTACTTC
TRBJ2-1	TRBV27	TRBD1	NA	CASSIQYQGALSYNEQFF	TGTGCCAGCAGTATTCAATATCAGGGGGCCCTTTCCTACAATGAGCAGTTCTTC
TRBJ2-5	TRBV2	NA	NA	CASRPEGRETQYF	TGTGCCAGCAGGCCAGAGGGTCGGGAGACCCAGTACTTC
TRBJ2-1	TRBV7-9	TRBD1	NA	CASSSPGQGLVNEQFF	TGTGCCAGCAGCTCCCCGGGACAGGGACTCGTCAATGAGCAGTTCTTC
TRBJ1-3	TRBV13	NA	NA	CASSVGSSGNTIYF	TGTGCCAGCTCGGTGGGGAGCTCTGGAAACACCATATATTTT
TRBJ2-7	TRBV2	TRBD2	NA	CASSEEGLAVSSYEQYF	TGTGCCAGCAGTGAAGAGGGACTAGCGGTCAGCTCCTACGAGCAGTACTTC
TRBJ2-7	TRBV11-2	NA	NA	CASSLGAVPTYEQYF	TGTGCCAGCAGCTTAGGGGCAGTCCCTACCTACGAGCAGTACTTC
TRBJ1-2	TRBV19	NA	NA	CASSIHLREGYTF	TGTGCCAGTAGTATCCACCTAAGGGAGGGCTACACCTTC
TRBJ1-5	TRBV4-1	NA	NA	CASSQDFQGPQHF	TGCGCCAGCAGCCAAGATTTTCAGGGGCCCCAGCATTTT
TRBJ2-7	TRBV5-5	TRBD1	NA	CASSFRGQGYEQYF	TGTGCCAGCAGCTTTAGGGGACAGGGCTACGAGCAGTACTTC
TRBJ1-5	TRBV7-9	NA	NA	CASSLGSGMGQPQHF	TGTGCCAGCAGCTTAGGGTCAGGGATGGGTCAGCCCCAGCATTTT
TRBJ1-6	TRBV7-9	TRBD1	NA	CASSLGQGDSPLHF	TGTGCCAGCAGCTTAGGGCAGGGGGATTCACCCCTCCACTTT
TRBJ2-3	TRBV27	TRBD2	NA	CASSLFSGGTDTQYF	TGTGCCAGCAGTTTATTTAGCGGGGGGACAGATACGCAGTATTTT
TRBJ1-5	TRBV7-8	NA	once	CASSLVESYSNQPQHF	TGTGCCAGCAGCTTAGTAGAGAGTTATAGCAATCAGCCCCAGCATTTT
TRBJ2-7	TRBV6-5	NA	NA	CASSYGIQGSTYEQYF	TGTGCCAGCAGTTATGGGATACAGGGAAGTACCTACGAGCAGTACTTC
TRBJ2-7	TRBV27	NA	NA	CASSYQTAAYEQYF	TGTGCCAGCAGTTACCAGACAGCCGCCTACGAGCAGTACTTC
TRBJ1-2	TRBV6-5	NA	NA	CASSYARDIGYTF	TGTGCCAGCAGTTATGCGAGGGATATCGGCTACACCTTC
TRBJ2-2	TRBV14	TRBD1	NA	CASSWTGNTGELFF	TGTGCCAGCAGTTGGACAGGGAACACCGGGGAGCTGTTTTTT
TRBJ2-7	TRBV11-2	TRBD2	NA	CASSLGTSGFYEQYF	TGTGCCAGCAGCTTAGGGACTAGCGGTTTTTACGAGCAGTACTTC
TRBJ2-7	TRBV9	NA	NA	CASSVDGSGAYEQYF	TGTGCCAGCAGCGTAGATGGTAGCGGAGCCTACGAGCAGTACTTC
TRBJ1-6	TRBV11-2	NA	NA	CASSLDFRGSVDNSPLHF	TGTGCCAGCAGCTTAGATTTCCGGGGCAGTGTGGATAATTCACCCCTCCACTTT
TRBJ2-2	TRBV5-1	NA	NA	CASQRDYTGELFF	TGCGCCAGCCAGAGGGATTACACCGGGGAGCTGTTTTTT
TRBJ2-7	TRBV13	NA	NA	CASSLGGAVFSYEQYF	TGTGCCAGCAGCTTAGGAGGGGCGGTTTTCTCCTACGAGCAGTACTTC
TRBJ1-2	TRBV5-6	NA	NA	CASSQTESNYGYTF	TGTGCCAGCAGCCAAACAGAATCTAACTATGGCTACACCTTC
TRBJ2-3	TRBV10-1	TRBD2	once	CASSESGLAGPDTQYF	TGCGCCAGCAGTGAGTCCGGGCTAGCGGGACCAGATACGCAGTATTTT
TRBJ2-5	TRBV2	NA	once	CASSASSQETQYF	TGTGCCAGCAGTGCATCCAGCCAAGAGACCCAGTACTTC
TRBJ2-2	TRBV11-1	TRBD2	NA	CASSPMTSGGTGELFF	TGTGCCAGCAGCCCCATGACTAGCGGGGGCACCGGGGAGCTGTTTTTT
TRBJ2-7	TRBV4-3	TRBD2	NA	CASSQDSGGTYEQYF	TGCGCCAGCAGCCAAGACAGCGGGGGAACTTACGAGCAGTACTTC
TRBJ1-1	TRBV13	NA	once	CASSNQGVTEAFF	TGTGCCAGCAGCAACCAGGGAGTCACTGAAGCTTTCTTT
TRBJ1-5	TRBV27	TRBD1	NA	CASRGQGYSNQPQHF	TGTGCCAGCAGGGGACAGGGATATAGCAATCAGCCCCAGCATTTT
TRBJ2-1	TRBV7-9	NA	once	CASSLVGGPDNEQFF	TGTGCCAGCAGCTTAGTCGGGGGGCCCGACAATGAGCAGTTCTTC
TRBJ2-5	TRBV5-1	NA	NA	CASSLDWVETQYF	TGCGCCAGCAGCTTGGATTGGGTAGAGACCCAGTACTTC
TRBJ1-1	TRBV4-2	NA	NA	CASSQDRGLITEAFF	TGTGCCAGCAGCCAAGATAGAGGGTTGATCACTGAAGCTTTCTTT
TRBJ2-1	TRBV11-3	TRBD2	NA	CASSLAGGGNEQFF	TGTGCCAGCAGCTTAGCGGGGGGAGGGAATGAGCAGTTCTTC
TRBJ2-7	TRBV10-1	NA	NA	CASSESQGSYEQYF	TGCGCCAGCAGTGAGTCGCAGGGCTCCTACGAGCAGTACTTC
TRBJ1-1	TRBV27	NA	NA	CASFFGNTEAFF	TGTGCCAGCTTCTTCGGGAACACTGAAGCTTTCTTT
TRBJ2-1	TRBV15	NA	NA	CATSRDWQGYHEQFF	TGTGCCACCAGCAGAGATTGGCAGGGGTACCATGAGCAGTTCTTC
TRBJ2-7	TRBV18	NA	NA	CASSPSFQLYEQYF	TGTGCCAGCTCACCTAGCTTCCAGCTCTACGAGCAGTACTTC
TRBJ1-1	TRBV4-2	NA	NA	CASSQALVSGSGKNTEAFF	TGTGCCAGCAGCCAGGCCCTAGTGTCAGGGAGCGGGAAAAACACTGAAGCTTTCTTT